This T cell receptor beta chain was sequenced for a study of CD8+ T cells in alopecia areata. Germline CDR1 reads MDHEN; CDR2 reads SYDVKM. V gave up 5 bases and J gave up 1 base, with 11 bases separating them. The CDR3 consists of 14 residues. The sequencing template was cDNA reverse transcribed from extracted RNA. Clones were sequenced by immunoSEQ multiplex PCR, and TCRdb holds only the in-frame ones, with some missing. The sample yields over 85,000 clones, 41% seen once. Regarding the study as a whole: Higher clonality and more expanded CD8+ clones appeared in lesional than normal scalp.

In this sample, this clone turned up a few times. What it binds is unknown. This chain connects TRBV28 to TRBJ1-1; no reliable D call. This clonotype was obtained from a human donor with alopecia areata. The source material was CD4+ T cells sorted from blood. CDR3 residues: CASSTHNTNTEAFF. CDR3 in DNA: TGTGCCAGCAGTACCCACAACACGAACACTGAAGCTTTCTTT. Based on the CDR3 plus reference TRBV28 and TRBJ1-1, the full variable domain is DVKVTQSSRYLVKRTGEKVFLECVQDMDHENMFWYRQDPGLGLRLIYFSYDVKMKEKGDIPEGYSVSREKKERFSLILESASTNQTSMYLCASSTHNTNTEAFFGQGTRLTVV.